The clone carrying this T cell receptor beta chain has a handful of counts. The target antigen is unknown. Via MiXCR, TCRdb re-called the RT-PCR reads, giving one row per CDR3 protein. The table has about half a million distinct CDR3 sequences, about a tenth seen once. The CDR3 consists of 14 residues. Germline loops: CDR1 SGHAT, CDR2 FQNNGV. Unmatched junction bases numbered 5, after V lost 7 bases and J lost 7 bases. The data were obtained in a study of response to subunit inactivated influenza vaccine. Study-wide results and caveats: It was the authors' suggestion that each seasonal influenza vaccination recruits few new T cells.

Sample: PBMCs from blood, taken 45 days after vaccination. This sequence was found in a man between 45 and 60 years old who received an inactivated influenza vaccine. This chain joins TRBV11-2 and TRBJ1-6; 9 bases map to TRBD1. The CDR3 region is CASTLGQGNSPLHF. The CDR3, as DNA: TGTGCCAGCACCCTGGGACAGGGAAATTCACCCCTCCACTTT.